This T cell receptor (beta chain) is drawn from a study of multiple sclerosis patients with progressive multifocal leukoencephalopathy. This CDR3 has 15 residues. The V gene's germline CDR1 is LNHNV and CDR2 YYDKDF (reference sequence). The V gene lost 0 bases and the J gene lost 8 bases, with 16 bases spanning the gap. Regarding this clone: Its antigen remains unidentified.

Time point indicated: time of PML onset. Natalizumab-treated patients developed PML between roughly 16 and 56 months into natalizumab therapy. Data came from immunoSEQ multiplex PCR; TCRdb stores just in-frame clones and leaves some out. The table lists roughly 32,000 clones, more than 85% of them singletons, with roughly 3.1% in the top ten. Study results and limitations: Clones expanded at PML were already present before and during natalizumab. TRBV and TRBJ usage showed no common pattern when PML developed.

The sequenced sample was PBMCs, obtained from a patient treated with natalizumab. The origin of this receptor is a human donor with progressive multifocal leukoencephalopathy. The gene calls are TRBV15 and TRBJ1-2, with D uncertain. This chain's CDR3 is CATSRDLSTGRGYTF. CDR3 coding DNA: TGTGCCACCAGCAGAGATCTAAGTACCGGTAGGGGCTACACCTTC. Combining the CDR3 with reference TRBV15 and TRBJ1-2 gives the whole variable domain DAMVIQNPRYQVTQFGKPVTLSCSQTLNHNVMYWYQQKSSQAPKLLFHYYDKDFNNEADTPDNFQSRRPNTSFCFLDIRSPGLGDTAMYLCATSRDLSTGRGYTFGSGTRLTVV.